These T cell receptor beta chains were read from a single sample in a study of T cell clonotyping in hematopoietic cell transplantation. Some clones are missing from TCRdb's copy, which holds only in-frame ones; the method was immunoSEQ multiplex PCR. Altogether approximately 41,000 clones are present, about 95% being singletons, with the ten largest covering 0.95%. Sequenced sample: peripheral blood mononuclear cells. Source of these receptors: a man in his thirties or forties in good health. Some clones in this sample may be carry-over from other donors' samples. The CDR3 runs from the conserved cysteine through the conserved F or W. A D gene is named only where the DNA matches it firmly.

v_gene: TRBV5-4
j_gene: TRBJ2-5
len: 15
d_gene: TRBD1
CDR3aa: CASSFETGVLETQYF
CDR3nt: TGTGCCAGCAGCTTTGAGACAGGGGTGTTGGAGACCCAGTACTTC

v_gene: TRBV20-1
j_gene: TRBJ1-4
len: 11
d_gene: NA
CDR3aa: CSARGEEKLFF
CDR3nt: TGCAGTGCTAGGGGGGAGGAAAAACTGTTTTTT

v_gene: TRBV9
j_gene: TRBJ2-1
len: 16
d_gene: NA
CDR3aa: CASSLREGYSYNEQFF
CDR3nt: TGTGCCAGCAGCCTCCGTGAGGGGTACTCCTACAATGAGCAGTTCTTC

v_gene: TRBV5-4
j_gene: TRBJ1-2
len: 15
d_gene: TRBD1
CDR3aa: CASSGRDRGNYGYTF
CDR3nt: TGTGCCAGCAGCGGACGGGACAGGGGGAACTATGGCTACACCTTC

v_gene: TRBV5-1
j_gene: TRBJ2-4
len: 14
d_gene: NA
CDR3aa: CASRLDLAKNIQYF
CDR3nt: TGCGCCAGCAGATTGGACTTAGCCAAAAACATTCAGTACTTC

v_gene: TRBV11-2
j_gene: TRBJ2-7
len: 15
d_gene: NA
CDR3aa: CASAGPEGASYEQYF
CDR3nt: TGTGCCAGCGCCGGCCCCGAAGGGGCGTCCTACGAGCAGTACTTC

v_gene: TRBV27
j_gene: TRBJ2-3
len: 15
d_gene: TRBD2
CDR3aa: CASSRGLVRHDTQYF
CDR3nt: TGTGCCAGCAGCCGGGGACTAGTGAGGCATGATACGCAGTATTTT

v_gene: TRBV5-6
j_gene: TRBJ1-1
len: 13
d_gene: NA
CDR3aa: CASSLWGITEAFF
CDR3nt: TGTGCCAGCAGCTTGTGGGGTATCACTGAAGCTTTCTTT

v_gene: TRBV5-1
j_gene: TRBJ1-2
len: 12
d_gene: TRBD1
CDR3aa: CASSDRQGGYTF
CDR3nt: TGCGCCAGCAGCGACCGACAGGGCGGCTACACCTTC

v_gene: TRBV25-1
j_gene: TRBJ1-2
len: 13
d_gene: NA
CDR3aa: CASSEPANYGYTF
CDR3nt: TGTGCCAGCAGTGAACCAGCTAACTATGGCTACACCTTC

v_gene: TRBV6-1
j_gene: TRBJ2-7
len: 16
d_gene: NA
CDR3aa: CASSVLIGPILAEQYF
CDR3nt: TGTGCCAGCAGTGTCTTAATCGGGCCAATCCTCGCCGAGCAGTACTTC

v_gene: TRBV5-1
j_gene: TRBJ2-7
len: 13
d_gene: NA
CDR3aa: CASSPGRGYEQYF
CDR3nt: TGCGCCAGCAGTCCCGGCAGGGGCTACGAGCAGTACTTC

v_gene: TRBV4-2
j_gene: TRBJ2-7
len: 16
d_gene: TRBD2
CDR3aa: CASSQGISGISYEQYF
CDR3nt: TGTGCCAGCAGCCAAGGGATTAGCGGGATTTCCTACGAGCAGTACTTC